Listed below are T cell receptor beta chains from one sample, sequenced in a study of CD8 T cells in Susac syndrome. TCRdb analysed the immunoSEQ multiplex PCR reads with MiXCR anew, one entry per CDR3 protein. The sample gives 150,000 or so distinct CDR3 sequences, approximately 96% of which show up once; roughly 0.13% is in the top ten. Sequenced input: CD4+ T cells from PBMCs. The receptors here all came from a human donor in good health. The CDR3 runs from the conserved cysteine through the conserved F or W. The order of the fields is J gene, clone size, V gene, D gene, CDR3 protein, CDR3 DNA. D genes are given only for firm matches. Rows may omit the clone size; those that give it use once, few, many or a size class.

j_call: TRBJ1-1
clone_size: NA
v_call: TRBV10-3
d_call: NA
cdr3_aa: CAISDDKNTEAFF
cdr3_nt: TGTGCCATCAGTGATGACAAGAACACTGAAGCTTTCTTT

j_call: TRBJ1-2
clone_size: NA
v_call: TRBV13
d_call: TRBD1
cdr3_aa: CASSSSIGTGGLNYGYTF
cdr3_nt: TGTGCCAGCAGCTCGAGCATTGGGACAGGAGGCCTTAACTATGGCTACACCTTC

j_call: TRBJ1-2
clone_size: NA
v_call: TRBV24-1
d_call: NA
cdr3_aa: CATSDFSKNYGYTF
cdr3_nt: TGTGCCACCAGTGATTTTTCCAAAAACTATGGCTACACCTTC

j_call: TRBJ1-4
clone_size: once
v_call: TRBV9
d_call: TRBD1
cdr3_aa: CASSGGQGSTNEKLFF
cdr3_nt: TGTGCCAGCAGCGGGGGACAGGGATCAACTAATGAAAAACTGTTTTTT

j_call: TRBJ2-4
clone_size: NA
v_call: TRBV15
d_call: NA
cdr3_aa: CATRGDAGNIQYF
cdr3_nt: TGTGCCACCAGAGGGGACGCAGGAAACATTCAGTACTTC

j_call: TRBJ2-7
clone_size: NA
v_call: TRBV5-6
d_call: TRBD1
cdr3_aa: CASRETGGNEQYF
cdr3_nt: TGTGCCAGCAGGGAGACAGGGGGTAACGAGCAGTACTTC

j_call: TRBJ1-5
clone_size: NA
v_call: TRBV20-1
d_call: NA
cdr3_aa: CSAREVTNQPQHF
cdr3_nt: TGCAGTGCTAGGGAGGTGACCAATCAGCCCCAGCATTTT

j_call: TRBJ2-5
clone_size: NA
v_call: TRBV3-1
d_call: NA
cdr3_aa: CASSQNFGEETQYF
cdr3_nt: TGTGCCAGCAGCCAAAACTTCGGGGAAGAGACCCAGTACTTC

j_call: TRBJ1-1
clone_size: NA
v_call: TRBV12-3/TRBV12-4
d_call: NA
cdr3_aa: CASSPGVEAFF
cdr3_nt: TGTGCCAGCAGTCCGGGAGTTGAAGCTTTCTTT

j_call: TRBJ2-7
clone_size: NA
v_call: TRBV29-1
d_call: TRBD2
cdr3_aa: CSVEKAGGYEQYF
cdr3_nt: TGCAGCGTTGAGAAAGCGGGGGGATACGAGCAGTACTTC

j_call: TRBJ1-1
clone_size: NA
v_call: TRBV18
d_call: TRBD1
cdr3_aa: CASSPGTGLSGTEAFF
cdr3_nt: TGTGCCAGCTCACCCGGGACAGGTCTATCTGGCACTGAAGCTTTCTTT

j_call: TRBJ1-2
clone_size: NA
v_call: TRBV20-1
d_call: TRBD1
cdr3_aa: CSARGEITGANYGYTF
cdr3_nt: TGCAGTGCTAGAGGCGAAATCACAGGGGCTAACTATGGCTACACCTTC

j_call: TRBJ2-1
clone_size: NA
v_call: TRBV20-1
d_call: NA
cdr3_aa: CSAWQGEMSSYNEQFF
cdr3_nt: TGCAGTGCATGGCAGGGAGAAATGAGCTCCTACAATGAGCAGTTCTTC

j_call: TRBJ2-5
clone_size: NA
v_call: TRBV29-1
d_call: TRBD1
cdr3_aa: CSAVGQGQTQYF
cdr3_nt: TGCAGCGCCGTCGGACAGGGACAGACCCAGTACTTC

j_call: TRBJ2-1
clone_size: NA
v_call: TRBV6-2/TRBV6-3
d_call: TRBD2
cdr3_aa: CASSDERGRQFF
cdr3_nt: TGTGCCAGCAGTGACGAGCGGGGAAGGCAGTTCTTC

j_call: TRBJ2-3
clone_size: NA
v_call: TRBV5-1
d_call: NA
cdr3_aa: CASSLDGRRSTDTQYF
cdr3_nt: TGCGCCAGCAGCTTGGACGGCCGTCGGAGCACAGATACGCAGTATTTT

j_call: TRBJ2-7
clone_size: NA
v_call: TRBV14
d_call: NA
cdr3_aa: CASSQDVSYEQYF
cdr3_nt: TGTGCCAGCAGCCAAGATGTGTCCTACGAGCAGTACTTC

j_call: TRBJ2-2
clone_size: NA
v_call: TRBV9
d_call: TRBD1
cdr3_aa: CASSPRDRGTTGELFF
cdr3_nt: TGTGCCAGCAGCCCACGGGACAGGGGAACAACCGGGGAGCTGTTTTTT

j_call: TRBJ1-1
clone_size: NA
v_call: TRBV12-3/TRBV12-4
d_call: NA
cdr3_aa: CASSQRESNTEAFF
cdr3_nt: TGTGCCAGCAGTCAGAGGGAAAGTAACACTGAAGCTTTCTTT

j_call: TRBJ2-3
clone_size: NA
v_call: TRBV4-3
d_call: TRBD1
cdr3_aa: CASSTQGASPDTQYF
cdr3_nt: TGCGCCAGCAGCACACAGGGGGCTTCCCCAGATACGCAGTATTTT

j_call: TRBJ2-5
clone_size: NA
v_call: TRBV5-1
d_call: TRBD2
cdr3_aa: CASSPSGDQETQYF
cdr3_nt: TGCGCCAGCAGCCCCAGCGGGGACCAAGAGACCCAGTACTTC

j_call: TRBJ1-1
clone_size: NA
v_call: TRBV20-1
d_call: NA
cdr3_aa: CSAQSPPTTEAFF
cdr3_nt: TGCAGTGCTCAATCCCCTCCAACCACTGAAGCTTTCTTT

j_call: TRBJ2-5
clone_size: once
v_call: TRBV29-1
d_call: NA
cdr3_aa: CSTTGLETQYF
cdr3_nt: TGCAGCACTACAGGGCTAGAGACCCAGTACTTC

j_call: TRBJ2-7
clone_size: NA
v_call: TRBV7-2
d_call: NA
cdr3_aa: CASSPRTDGHEQYF
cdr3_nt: TGTGCCAGCAGCCCTAGGACGGATGGACACGAGCAGTACTTC

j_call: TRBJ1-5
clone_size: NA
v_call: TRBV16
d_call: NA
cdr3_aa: CASSQPGAERNQPQHF
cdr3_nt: TGTGCCAGCAGCCAACCCGGGGCCGAGCGCAATCAGCCCCAGCATTTT

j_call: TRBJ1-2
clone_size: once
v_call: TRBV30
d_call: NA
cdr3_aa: CAWSVLSGYTF
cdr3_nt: TGTGCCTGGAGTGTACTCTCTGGCTACACCTTC

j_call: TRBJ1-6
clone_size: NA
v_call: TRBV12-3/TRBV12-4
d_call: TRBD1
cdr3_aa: CAARQGSDSPLHF
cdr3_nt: TGTGCCGCACGACAGGGATCCGATTCACCCCTCCACTTT

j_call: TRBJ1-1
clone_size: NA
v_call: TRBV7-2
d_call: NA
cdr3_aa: CASRGGGAQAAEAFF
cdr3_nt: TGTGCCAGCAGGGGCGGTGGGGCTCAGGCTGCGGAAGCTTTCTTT

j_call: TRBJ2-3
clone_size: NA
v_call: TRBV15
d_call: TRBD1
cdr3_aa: CATSKDRGTDTQYF
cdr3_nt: TGTGCCACCAGCAAGGACAGGGGGACAGATACGCAGTATTTT

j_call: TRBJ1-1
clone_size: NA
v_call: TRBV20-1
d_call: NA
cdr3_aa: CSARWLGAGTEAFF
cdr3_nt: TGCAGTGCTAGGTGGCTTGGGGCCGGAACTGAAGCTTTCTTT

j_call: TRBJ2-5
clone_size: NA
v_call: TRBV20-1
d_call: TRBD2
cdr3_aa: CGWSVGGQETQYF
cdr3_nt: TGCGGCTGGTCGGTGGGGGGGCAAGAGACCCAGTACTTC

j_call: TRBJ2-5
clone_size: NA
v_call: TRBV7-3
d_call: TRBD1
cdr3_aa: CASSLTGSLETQYF
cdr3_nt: TGTGCCAGCAGCTTGACAGGGTCCCTCGAGACCCAGTACTTC

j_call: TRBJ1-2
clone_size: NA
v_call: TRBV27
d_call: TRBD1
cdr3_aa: CASSPGTGDSDGYTF
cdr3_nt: TGTGCCAGCAGTCCCGGGACAGGGGATTCGGATGGCTACACCTTC

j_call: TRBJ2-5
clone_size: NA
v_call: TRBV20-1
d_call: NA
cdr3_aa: CSAHPGERIQTQYF
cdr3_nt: TGCAGTGCGCATCCCGGCGAACGTATACAGACCCAGTACTTC

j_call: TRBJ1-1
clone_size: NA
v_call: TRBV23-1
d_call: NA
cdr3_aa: CASSHSSENTEAFF
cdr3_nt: TGCGCCAGCAGTCACTCGAGCGAGAACACTGAAGCTTTCTTT

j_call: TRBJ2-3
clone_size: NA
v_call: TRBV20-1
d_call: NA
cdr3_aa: CSALFGTDTQYF
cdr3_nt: TGCAGTGCCCTCTTTGGGACAGATACGCAGTATTTT

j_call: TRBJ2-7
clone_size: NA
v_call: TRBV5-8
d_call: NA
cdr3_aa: CASSLAFRGQREQYF
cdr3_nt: TGTGCCAGCAGCTTGGCTTTCCGAGGACAGAGGGAGCAGTACTTC

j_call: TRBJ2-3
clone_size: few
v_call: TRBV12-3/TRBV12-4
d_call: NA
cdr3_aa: CASSLAGADTQYF
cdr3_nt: TGTGCCAGCAGTTTAGCGGGGGCAGATACGCAGTATTTT

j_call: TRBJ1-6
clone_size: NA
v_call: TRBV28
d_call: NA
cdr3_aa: CASTKDVSPLHF
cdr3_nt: TGTGCCAGCACTAAGGATGTCTCACCCCTCCACTTT

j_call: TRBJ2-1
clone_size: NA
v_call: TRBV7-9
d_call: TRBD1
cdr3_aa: CASRPPGQGSVHEQFF
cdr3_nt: TGTGCCAGCAGACCTCCGGGACAGGGAAGTGTCCATGAGCAGTTCTTC

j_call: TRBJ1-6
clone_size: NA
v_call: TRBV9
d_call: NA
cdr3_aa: CASSADRGQNSPLHF
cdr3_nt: TGTGCCAGCAGCGCCGATCGAGGACAGAACTCACCCCTCCACTTT

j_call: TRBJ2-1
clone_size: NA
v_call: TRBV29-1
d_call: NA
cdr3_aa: CSVEGRRGSNEQFF
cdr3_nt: TGCAGCGTTGAGGGCAGGAGAGGTAGCAATGAGCAGTTCTTC

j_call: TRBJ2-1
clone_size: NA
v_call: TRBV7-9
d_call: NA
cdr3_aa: CASRELGINEQFF
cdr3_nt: TGTGCCAGCAGAGAGTTGGGGATCAATGAGCAGTTCTTC

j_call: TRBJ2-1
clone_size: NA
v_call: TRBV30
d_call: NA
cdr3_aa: CAWRMTSQGEQFF
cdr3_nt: TGTGCCTGGAGGATGACGAGCCAGGGTGAGCAGTTCTTC

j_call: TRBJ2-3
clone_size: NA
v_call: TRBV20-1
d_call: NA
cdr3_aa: CSARQGPSTDTQYF
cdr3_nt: TGCAGTGCTAGACAGGGGCCTAGCACAGATACGCAGTATTTT

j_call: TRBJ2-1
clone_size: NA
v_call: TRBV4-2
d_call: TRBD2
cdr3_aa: CASSQQTSGAYTEQFF
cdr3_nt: TGTGCCAGCAGCCAACAGACTAGCGGAGCCTACACTGAGCAGTTCTTC

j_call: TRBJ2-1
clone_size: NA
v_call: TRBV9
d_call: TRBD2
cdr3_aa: CASSPLPGGNEQFF
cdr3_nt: TGTGCCAGCAGCCCCCTGCCGGGGGGGAATGAGCAGTTCTTC

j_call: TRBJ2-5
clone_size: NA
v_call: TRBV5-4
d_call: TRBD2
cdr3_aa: CASSTRLAGSGETQYF
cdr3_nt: TGTGCCAGCAGCACGAGACTAGCGGGGAGTGGGGAGACCCAGTACTTC

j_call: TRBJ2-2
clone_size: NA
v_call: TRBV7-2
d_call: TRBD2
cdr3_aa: CASSTLAGLHTGELFF
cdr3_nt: TGTGCCAGCAGCACACTAGCGGGGTTACACACCGGGGAGCTGTTTTTT

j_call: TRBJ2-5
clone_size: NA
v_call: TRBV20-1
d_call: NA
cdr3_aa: CSASPEEGPETQYF
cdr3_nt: TGCAGTGCTAGCCCAGAAGAGGGCCCAGAGACCCAGTACTTC

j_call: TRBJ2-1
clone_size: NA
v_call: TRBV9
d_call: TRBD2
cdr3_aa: CASSASGGPYNEQFF
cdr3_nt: TGTGCCAGCAGCGCTAGCGGGGGGCCTTACAATGAGCAGTTCTTC

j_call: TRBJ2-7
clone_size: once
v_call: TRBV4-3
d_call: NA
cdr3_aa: CASSQLAVSSYEQYF
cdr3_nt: TGCGCCAGCAGCCAACTGGCGGTAAGCTCCTACGAGCAGTACTTC

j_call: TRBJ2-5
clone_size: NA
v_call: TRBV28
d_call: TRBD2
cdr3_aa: CASSGASGGQETQYF
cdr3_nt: TGTGCCAGCTCGGGGGCTAGCGGGGGCCAAGAGACCCAGTACTTC

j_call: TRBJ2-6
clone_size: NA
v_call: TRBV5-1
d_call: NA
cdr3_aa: CASTAAGANVLTF
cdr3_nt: TGCGCCAGCACGGCAGCTGGGGCCAACGTCCTGACTTTC

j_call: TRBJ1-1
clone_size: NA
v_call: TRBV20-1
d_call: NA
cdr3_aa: CSAREGSLYTEAFF
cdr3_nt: TGCAGTGCTAGAGAAGGCAGTCTCTACACTGAAGCTTTCTTT

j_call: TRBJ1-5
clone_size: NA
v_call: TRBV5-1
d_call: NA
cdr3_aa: CASSSTMGGQPQHF
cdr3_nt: TGCGCCAGCAGCTCGACGATGGGCGGTCAGCCCCAGCATTTT

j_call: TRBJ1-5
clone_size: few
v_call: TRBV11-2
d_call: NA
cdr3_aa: CASSLDGSQPQHF
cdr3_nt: TGTGCCAGCAGCTTAGATGGGAGTCAGCCCCAGCATTTT

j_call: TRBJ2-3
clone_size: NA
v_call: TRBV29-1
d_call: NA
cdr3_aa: CSVVRQTNTDTQYF
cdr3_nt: TGCAGCGTAGTAAGACAGACTAACACAGATACGCAGTATTTT

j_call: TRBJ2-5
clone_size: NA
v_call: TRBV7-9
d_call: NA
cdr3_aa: CASSPTPRGGETQYF
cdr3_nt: TGTGCCAGCAGCCCGACCCCTAGAGGTGGAGAGACCCAGTACTTC

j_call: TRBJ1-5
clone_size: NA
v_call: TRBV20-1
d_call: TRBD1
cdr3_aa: CSASQGGSPDQPQHF
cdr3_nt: TGCAGTGCTAGTCAGGGGGGTTCGCCGGATCAGCCCCAGCATTTT